These 19 T cell receptor beta chains originate from one sample sequenced in a study of blood T cell repertoires in COVID-19. Produced via immunoSEQ multiplex PCR; TCRdb's table is partial and in-frame only. Here the sample spans more than 250,000 clones, 70% to 90% being singletons. Sequenced sample: PBMCs or T cells enriched from blood (not recorded which). Source of these receptors: a woman aged 25-40 years who had recovered from COVID-19.

The chain carries TRBV19 and TRBJ1-3; 7 positions agree with TRBD1. The CDR3 runs to 16 residues. Looked up from germline, CDR1 is LNHDA and CDR2 is SQIVND (reference sequence). J lost 2 bases, V lost 3 bases, and 7 bases had no gene match. The CDR3 nucleotides read TGTGCCAGTAGTATTGGGACCAGGGGGACTGGAAACACCATATATTTT. Its translation: CASSIGTRGTGNTIYF.

This chain joins TRBV5-1 and TRBJ1-2; 8 positions agree with TRBD1. V trimming: 9 bases; J trimming: 4 bases; junction bases outside the gene matches: 5. The germline V gene encodes CDR1 SGHRS and CDR2 YFSETQ. The CDR3 sequence is 12 residues long. CDR3 region: CATSGQGYGYTF. The CDR3 coding sequence is TGCGCCACCTCCGGACAGGGCTATGGCTACACCTTC.

The table lists this clone with a few counts. The rearrangement joins TRBV5-5 to TRBJ1-2; 10 positions match TRBD1. Germline CDR1 SGHKS, CDR2 YYEKEE (reference sequence). CDR3 length: 15 residues. Trimming at V came to 2 bases and at J to 2 bases, leaving 3 bases not matched to a gene. The CDR3 is CASSFKTGGNYGYTF. In nucleotides, the CDR3 is TGTGCCAGCAGCTTTAAGACAGGGGGCAACTATGGCTACACCTTC.

This chain uses TRBV19 with TRBJ1-2, with TRBD1 as a possible D gene (5 bases). CDR1 is LNHDA and CDR2 is SQIVND in the germline V gene (reference sequence). There are 15 residues in the CDR3. V lost 1 base, J lost 4 bases, and 13 bases lay in between. The DNA for the CDR3 is TGTGCCAGTAGTATAGGTGCAGGGCGCGTCTATGGCTACACCTTC. Amino acids: CASSIGAGRVYGYTF.

The CDR3 sequence is CASSPSASRVITEAFF. DNA for the CDR3: TGTGCCAGCAGCCCATCCGCATCCCGAGTAATCACTGAAGCTTTCTTT. The chain uses TRBV7-2 and TRBJ1-1; D unresolved. V was pared by 5 bases and J by 4 bases, with 20 bases between. Germline-derived CDR1 and CDR2 are SGHTA and FQGNSA. CDR3 length equals 16 residues.

The genes are TRBV30 and TRBJ1-5; no firm D call. The CDR3 is made up of 13 amino acids. Germline loops: CDR1 GTSNPN, CDR2 SVGIG (reference sequence). V was clipped by 0 bases and J by 1 base, with 4 bases between them. This chain's CDR3 is CAWSVLSNQPQHF. The CDR3 DNA follows: TGTGCCTGGAGTGTACTAAGCAATCAGCCCCAGCATTTT.

In its sample, this clone was seen once. The CDR3 is CASSPRGGNSPLHF. Written as DNA, the CDR3 is TGTGCCAGCAGCCCTAGGGGTGGGAACTCACCCCTCCACTTT. The chain employs TRBV5-6 and TRBJ1-6, with D perhaps TRBD1 (5 bases). V was trimmed by 4 bases and J by 10 bases, leaving 15 bases between them. The CDR3 is 14 residues long. Germline V gene lookup returns CDR1 SGHDT and CDR2 YYEEEE. Complete variable domain (other parts from reference TRBV5-6 and TRBJ1-6): DAGVTQSPTHLIKTRGQQVTLRCSPKSGHDTVSWYQQALGQGPQFIFQYYEEEERQRGNFPDRFSGHQFPNYSSELNVNALLLGDSALYLCASSPRGGNSPLHFGNGTRLTVT.

The genes are TRBV19 and TRBJ1-1, with 9 bases identical to TRBD1. The CDR3 sequence is 17 residues long. The V gene's germline CDR1 is LNHDA and CDR2 SQIVND (reference sequence). J was trimmed by 5 bases and V by 3 bases; bases with no gene match: 13. As DNA, the CDR3 is TGTGCCAGTAGTATTTTAGTCGGGACAGGGCTTTCAACTGAAGCTTTCTTT. Translation gives CASSILVGTGLSTEAFF. Full variable domain (remainder filled in from reference TRBV19 and TRBJ1-1): DGGITQSPKYLFRKEGQNVTLSCEQNLNHDAMYWYRQDPGQGLRLIYYSQIVNDFQKGDIAEGYSVSREKKESFPLTVTSAQKNPTAFYLCASSILVGTGLSTEAFFGQGTRLTVV.

The rearrangement links TRBV27 to TRBJ1-1, with D possibly being TRBD1 (5 bases). The CDR3 covers 14 residues. Trimming took 1 base from V and 5 from J, leaving 11 bases between them. Germline CDR1 MNHEY, CDR2 SMNVEV (reference sequence). CDR3 loop: CASSLWQGNTEAFF. CDR3 bases: TGTGCCAGCAGTTTATGGCAGGGAAATACTGAAGCTTTCTTT.

This rearrangement joins TRBV12-3 or TRBV12-4 to TRBJ1-2, with D maybe TRBD1 (5 bases). V was cut by 6 bases and J by 8 bases, with 16 bases left in between. The CDR3 length is 13 residues. The DNA for the CDR3 is TGTGCCAGCAGCCGGGACTCTCTCGGGGGCTACACCTTC. Translation gives CASSRDSLGGYTF.

This chain connects TRBV5-1 to TRBJ1-4; 8 bases are shared with TRBD1. This CDR3 contains 13 residues. V lost 4 bases, J lost 11 bases, and 7 bases stayed unmatched. The germline V gene encodes CDR1 SGHRS and CDR2 YFSETQ. CDR3 residues: CASSTLQGEKLFF. CDR3 nucleotides: TGCGCCAGCAGCACTCTACAGGGGGAGAAACTGTTTTTT.

The chain uses TRBV7-6 and TRBJ1-2, with TRBD1 as a possible D gene (6 bases). Germline CDR1 and CDR2: SGHVS and FNYEAQ. Trimming stripped 3 bases from V and 3 bases from J, with 11 bases between. The CDR3 has 14 residues. As DNA, the CDR3 is TGTGCCAGCAGCTTGGAGACAGGACACTATGGCTACACCTTC. It codes for CASSLETGHYGYTF. Filled out from reference TRBV7-6 and TRBJ1-2, the complete variable domain reads GAGVSQSPRYKVTKRGQDVALRCDPISGHVSLYWYRQALGQGPEFLTYFNYEAQQDKSGLPNDRFSAERPEGSISTLTIQRTEQRDSAMYRCASSLETGHYGYTFGSGTRLTVV.

The chain has TRBV7-9 and TRBJ1-1; no reliable D call. Trimming stripped 2 bases from V and 0 bases from J, with 10 bases between. Germline CDR1 and CDR2: SEHNR and FQNEAQ (reference sequence). This CDR3 has 15 residues. The CDR3 DNA is TGTGCCAGCAGCTTAACTGGGCACTTGAACACTGAAGCTTTCTTT. Its protein product is CASSLTGHLNTEAFF.

This chain uses TRBV7-2 with TRBJ2-1; the match to TRBD1 covers 8 bases. The germline V gene encodes CDR1 SGHTA and CDR2 FQGNSA. CDR3 length equals 14 residues. The junction had 11 bases not matched to a gene; V was cut back by 8 bases and J by 8 bases. In DNA form, the CDR3 reads TGTGCCAGCCGCCGGGACAGGAGGTACGATGAGCAGTTCTTC. It translates to CASRRDRRYDEQFF.

The rearrangement uses TRBV10-3 and TRBJ2-1, with a weak D call TRBD2 (7 bases). Germline V gene sequence: CDR1 ENHRY, CDR2 SYGVKD. Trimming took off 0 bases at V and 10 bases at J, with 16 bases between the two ends. The CDR3 has 15 amino acids. For the CDR3, the DNA is TGTGCCATCAGTGAGTCTGGTGGGGGGGCTGGAGAGCAGTTCTTC. Protein sequence: CAISESGGGAGEQFF.

The rearrangement uses TRBV5-6 and TRBJ2-3; D might be TRBD2 (6 bases). V gave up 0 bases and J gave up 3 bases, with 14 bases separating them. Germline CDR1 reads SGHDT; CDR2 reads YYEEEE. The CDR3 covers 16 residues. CDR3 residues: CASSLESLAWTDTQYF. The CDR3 bases are TGTGCCAGCAGCTTGGAATCCCTAGCGTGGACAGATACGCAGTATTTT.

The chain has TRBV19 and TRBJ2-2, with a possible D match to TRBD1 (5 bases). Trimming took off 2 bases at V and 3 bases at J, with 10 bases between the two ends. From germline, CDR1 is LNHDA and CDR2 SQIVND (reference sequence). The CDR3 consists of 15 residues. The CDR3 nucleotides are TGTGCCAGTAGTATACGGGTCAGGGACACCGGGGAGCTGTTTTTT. This sequence encodes CASSIRVRDTGELFF.

This chain uses TRBV12-3 or TRBV12-4 with TRBJ2-5; 9 bases line up with TRBD1. Trimming removed 7 bases from V and 5 bases from J; junction bases left unmatched: 5. The CDR3 has 13 residues. The CDR3, as DNA: TGTGCCAGCACCCCCGGGACAGGGGAGACCCAGTACTTC. This gives the protein CASTPGTGETQYF.

The CDR3 loop reads CASTGASAYEQYF. CDR3 coding DNA: TGTGCCAGCACTGGGGCGTCCGCCTACGAGCAGTACTTC. The chain is built from TRBV7-9 and TRBJ2-7; D possibly corresponds to TRBD1 (5 bases). Germline V gives CDR1 SEHNR, CDR2 FQNEAQ (reference sequence). The CDR3 runs 13 residues. The V end was cut by 7 bases, the J end by 2 bases, with 12 bases between.